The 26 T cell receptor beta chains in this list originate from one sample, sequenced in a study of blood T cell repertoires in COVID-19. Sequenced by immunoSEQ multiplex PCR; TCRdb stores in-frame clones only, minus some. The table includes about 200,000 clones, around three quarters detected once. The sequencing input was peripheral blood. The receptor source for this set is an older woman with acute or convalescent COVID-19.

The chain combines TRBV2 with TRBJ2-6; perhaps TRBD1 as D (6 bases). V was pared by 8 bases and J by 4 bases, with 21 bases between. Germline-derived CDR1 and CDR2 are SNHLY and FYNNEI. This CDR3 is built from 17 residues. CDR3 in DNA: TGTGCCAGCCTTACGGACAGTGTGCCCAGGGGGGCCAACGTCCTGACTTTC. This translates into CASLTDSVPRGANVLTF.

The CDR3 coding sequence is TGCGCCAGCAGCTTGGGAGGACAGGTCAATGAGCAGTTCTTC. This translates into CASSLGGQVNEQFF. The V call is TRBV5-1, the J call TRBJ2-1; 7 nucleotides match TRBD1. CDR1 and CDR2 from the germline V gene are SGHRS and YFSETQ. The J segment lost 6 bases and the V segment lost 0 bases, leaving 3 bases of the junction unmatched. The CDR3 is made up of 14 amino acids.

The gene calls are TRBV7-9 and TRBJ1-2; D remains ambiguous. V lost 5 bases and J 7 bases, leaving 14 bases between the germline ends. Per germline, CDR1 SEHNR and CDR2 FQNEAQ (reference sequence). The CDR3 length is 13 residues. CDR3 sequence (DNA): TGTGCCAGCAGCCCCCGGGAGGGTGGTGGCTACACCTTC. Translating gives CASSPREGGGYTF.

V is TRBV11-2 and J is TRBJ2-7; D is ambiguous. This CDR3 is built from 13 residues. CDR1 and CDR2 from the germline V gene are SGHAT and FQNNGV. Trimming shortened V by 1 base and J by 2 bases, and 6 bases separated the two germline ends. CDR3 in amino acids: CASSLGAAYEQYF. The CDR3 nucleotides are TGTGCCAGCAGCTTAGGGGCAGCCTACGAGCAGTACTTC.

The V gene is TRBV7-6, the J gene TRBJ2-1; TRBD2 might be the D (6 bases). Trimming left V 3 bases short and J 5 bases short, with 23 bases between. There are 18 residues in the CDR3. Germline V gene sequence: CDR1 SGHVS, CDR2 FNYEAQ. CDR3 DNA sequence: TGTGCCAGCAGCTTGAGCGGGCCGACCCCACGACAGAACAATGAGCAGTTCTTC. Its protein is CASSLSGPTPRQNNEQFF. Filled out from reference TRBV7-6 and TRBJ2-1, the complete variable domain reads GAGVSQSPRYKVTKRGQDVALRCDPISGHVSLYWYRQALGQGPEFLTYFNYEAQQDKSGLPNDRFSAERPEGSISTLTIQRTEQRDSAMYRCASSLSGPTPRQNNEQFFGPGTRLTVL.

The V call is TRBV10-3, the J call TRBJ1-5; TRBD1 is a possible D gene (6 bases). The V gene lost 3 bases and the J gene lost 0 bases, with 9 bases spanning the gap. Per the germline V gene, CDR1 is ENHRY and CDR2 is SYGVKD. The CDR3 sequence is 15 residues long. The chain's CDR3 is CAISEGGNSNQPQHF. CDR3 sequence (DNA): TGTGCCATCAGTGAAGGGGGAAATAGCAATCAGCCCCAGCATTTT.

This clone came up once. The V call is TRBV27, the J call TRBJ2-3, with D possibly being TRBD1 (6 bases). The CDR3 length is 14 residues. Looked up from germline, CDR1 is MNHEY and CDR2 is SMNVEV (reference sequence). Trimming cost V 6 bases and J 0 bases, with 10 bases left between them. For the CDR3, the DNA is TGTGCCAGCAGGGGGGCCTCTAGCACAGATACGCAGTATTTT. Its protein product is CASRGASSTDTQYF.

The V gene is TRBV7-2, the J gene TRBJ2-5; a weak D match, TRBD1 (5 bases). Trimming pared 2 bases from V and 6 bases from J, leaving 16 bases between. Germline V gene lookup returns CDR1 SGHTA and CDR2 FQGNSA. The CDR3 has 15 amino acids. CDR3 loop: CASSLKGGAAQTQYF. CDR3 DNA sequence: TGTGCCAGCAGCTTAAAAGGTGGGGCCGCCCAGACCCAGTACTTC. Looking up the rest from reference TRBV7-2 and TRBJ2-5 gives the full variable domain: GAGVSQSPSNKVTEKGKDVELRCDPISGHTALYWYRQSLGQGLEFLIYFQGNSAPDKSGLPSDRFSAERTGGSVSTLTIQRTQQEDSAVYLCASSLKGGAAQTQYFGPGTRLLVL.

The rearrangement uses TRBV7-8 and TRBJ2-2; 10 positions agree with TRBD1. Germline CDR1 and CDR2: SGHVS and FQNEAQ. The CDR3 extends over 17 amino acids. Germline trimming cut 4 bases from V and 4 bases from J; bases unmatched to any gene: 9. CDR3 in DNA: TGTGCCAGCAGCTGGACGGGACAGGGGTCGGCCACCGGGGAGCTGTTTTTT. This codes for CASSWTGQGSATGELFF.

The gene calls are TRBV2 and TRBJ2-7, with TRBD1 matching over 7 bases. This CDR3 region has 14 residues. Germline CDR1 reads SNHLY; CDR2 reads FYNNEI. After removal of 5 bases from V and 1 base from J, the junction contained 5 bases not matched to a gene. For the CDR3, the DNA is TGTGCCAGCAGTATGGACAGGTCTTCCTACGAGCAGTACTTC. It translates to CASSMDRSSYEQYF.

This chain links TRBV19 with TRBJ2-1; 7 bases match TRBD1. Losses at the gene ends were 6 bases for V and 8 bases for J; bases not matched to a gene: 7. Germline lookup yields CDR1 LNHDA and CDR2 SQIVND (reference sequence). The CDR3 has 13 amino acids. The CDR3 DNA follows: TGTGCCAGTAGGAAGGGACAGACGGATGAGCAGTTCTTC. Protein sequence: CASRKGQTDEQFF.

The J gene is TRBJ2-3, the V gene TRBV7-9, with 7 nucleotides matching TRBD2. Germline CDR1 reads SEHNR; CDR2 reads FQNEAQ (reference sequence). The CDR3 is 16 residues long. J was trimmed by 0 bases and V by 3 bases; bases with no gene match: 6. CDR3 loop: CASSFPNSGSTDTQYF. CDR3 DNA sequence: TGTGCCAGCAGCTTCCCGAATAGCGGGAGCACAGATACGCAGTATTTT.

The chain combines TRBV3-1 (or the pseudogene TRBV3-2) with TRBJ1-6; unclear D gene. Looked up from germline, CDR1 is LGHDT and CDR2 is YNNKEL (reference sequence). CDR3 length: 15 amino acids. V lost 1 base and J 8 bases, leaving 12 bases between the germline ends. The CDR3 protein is CASSQGGSQYSPLHF. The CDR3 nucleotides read TGTGCCAGCAGCCAAGGCGGCAGTCAATATTCACCCCTCCACTTT.

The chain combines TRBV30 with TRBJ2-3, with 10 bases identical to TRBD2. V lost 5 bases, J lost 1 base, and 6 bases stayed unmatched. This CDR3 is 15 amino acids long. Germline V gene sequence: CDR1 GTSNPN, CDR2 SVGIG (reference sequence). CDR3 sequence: CAWASGSLRTDTQYF. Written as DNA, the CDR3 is TGTGCCTGGGCTAGCGGGAGCCTTCGCACAGATACGCAGTATTTT.

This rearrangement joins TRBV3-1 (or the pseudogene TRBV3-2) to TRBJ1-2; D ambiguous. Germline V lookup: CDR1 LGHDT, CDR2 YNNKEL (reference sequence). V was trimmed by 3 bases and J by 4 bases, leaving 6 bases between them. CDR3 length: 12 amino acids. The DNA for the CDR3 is TGTGCCAGCAGCCAGGTCGGCTATGGCTACACCTTC. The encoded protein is CASSQVGYGYTF.

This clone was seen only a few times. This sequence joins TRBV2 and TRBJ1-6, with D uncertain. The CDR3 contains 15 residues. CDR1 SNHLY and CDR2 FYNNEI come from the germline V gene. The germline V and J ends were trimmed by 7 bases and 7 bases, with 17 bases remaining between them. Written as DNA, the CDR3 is TGTGCCAGCACGGATGGAGGGTCGGAGAATTCACCCCTCCACTTT. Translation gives CASTDGGSENSPLHF.

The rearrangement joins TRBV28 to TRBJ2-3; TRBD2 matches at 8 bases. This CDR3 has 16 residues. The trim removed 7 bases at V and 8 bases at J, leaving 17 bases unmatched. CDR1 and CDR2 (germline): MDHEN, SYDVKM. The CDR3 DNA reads TGTGCCAGCACACCCCCGCTAGCGGGCCGCCCGCGTACGCAGTATTTT. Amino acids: CASTPPLAGRPRTQYF. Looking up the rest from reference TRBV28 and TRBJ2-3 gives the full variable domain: DVKVTQSSRYLVKRTGEKVFLECVQDMDHENMFWYRQDPGLGLRLIYFSYDVKMKEKGDIPEGYSVSREKKERFSLILESASTNQTSMYLCASTPPLAGRPRTQYFGPGTRLTVL.

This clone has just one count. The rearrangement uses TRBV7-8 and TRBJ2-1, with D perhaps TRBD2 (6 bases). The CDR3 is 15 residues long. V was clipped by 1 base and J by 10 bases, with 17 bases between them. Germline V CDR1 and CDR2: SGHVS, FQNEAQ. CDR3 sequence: CASSLGPGLTLEQFF. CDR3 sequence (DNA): TGTGCCAGCAGCTTAGGACCGGGACTCACTTTGGAGCAGTTCTTC.

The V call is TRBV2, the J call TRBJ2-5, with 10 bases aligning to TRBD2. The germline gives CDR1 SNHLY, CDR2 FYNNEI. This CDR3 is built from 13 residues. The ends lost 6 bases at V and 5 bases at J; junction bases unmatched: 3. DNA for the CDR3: TGTGCCAGCAGGCCTAGCGGGAGCGAGACCCAGTACTTC. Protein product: CASRPSGSETQYF.

DNA of the CDR3: TGCGCCAGCAGCTTGACAGGGGGCGTTGAGTACTTC. Its translation is CASSLTGGVEYF. The chain joins TRBV5-1 to TRBJ2-7; 9 bases map to TRBD1. CDR3 length equals 12 residues. J was trimmed by 11 bases and V by 1 base; bases with no gene match: 4. The germline V gene has CDR1 SGHRS and CDR2 YFSETQ.

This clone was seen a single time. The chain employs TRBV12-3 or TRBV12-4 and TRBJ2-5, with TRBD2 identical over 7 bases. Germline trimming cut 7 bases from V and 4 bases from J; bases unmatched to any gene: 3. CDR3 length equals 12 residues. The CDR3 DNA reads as TGTGCCAGCACCTGGGGGGGAGAGACCCAGTACTTC. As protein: CASTWGGETQYF.

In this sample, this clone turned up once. The CDR3 region is CASSPPSSPLHF. The CDR3 DNA sequence: TGTGCCAGCAGCCCTCCGAGTTCACCCCTCCACTTT. V gene TRBV28 combines with J gene TRBJ1-6, with D hard to call. Germline loops: CDR1 MDHEN, CDR2 SYDVKM. Trimming cost V 6 bases and J 9 bases, with 9 bases left between them. The CDR3 has 12 residues.

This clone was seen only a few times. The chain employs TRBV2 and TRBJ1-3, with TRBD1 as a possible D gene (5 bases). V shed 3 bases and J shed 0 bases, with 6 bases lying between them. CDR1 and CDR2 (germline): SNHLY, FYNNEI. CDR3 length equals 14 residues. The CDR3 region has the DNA TGTGCCAGCAGTGATGACAGCTCTGGAAACACCATATATTTT. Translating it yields CASSDDSSGNTIYF.

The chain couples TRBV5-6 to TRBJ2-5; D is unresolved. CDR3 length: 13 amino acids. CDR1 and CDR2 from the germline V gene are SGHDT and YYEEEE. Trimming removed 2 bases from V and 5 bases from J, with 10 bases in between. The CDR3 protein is CASSLTGSETQYF. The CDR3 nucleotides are TGTGCCAGCAGCTTAACGGGTTCCGAGACCCAGTACTTC. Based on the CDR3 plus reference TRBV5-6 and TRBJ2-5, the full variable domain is DAGVTQSPTHLIKTRGQQVTLRCSPKSGHDTVSWYQQALGQGPQFIFQYYEEEERQRGNFPDRFSGHQFPNYSSELNVNALLLGDSALYLCASSLTGSETQYFGPGTRLLVL.

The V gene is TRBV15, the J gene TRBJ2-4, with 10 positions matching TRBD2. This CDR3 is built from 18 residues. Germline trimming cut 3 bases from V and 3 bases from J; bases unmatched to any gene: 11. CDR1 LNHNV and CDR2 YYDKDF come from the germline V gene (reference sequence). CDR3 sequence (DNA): TGTGCCACCAGCAGGGGAGAGCTAGCGGGAGAAGGCAAAAACATTCAGTACTTC. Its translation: CATSRGELAGEGKNIQYF.

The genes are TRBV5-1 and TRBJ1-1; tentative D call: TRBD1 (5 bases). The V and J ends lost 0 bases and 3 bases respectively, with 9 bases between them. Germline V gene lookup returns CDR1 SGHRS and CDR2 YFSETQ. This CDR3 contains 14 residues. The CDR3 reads CASSLVGGDTEAFF. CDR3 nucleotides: TGCGCCAGCAGCTTGGTGGGGGGTGACACTGAAGCTTTCTTT.